Presented here are 23 T cell receptor beta chains from one specimen sequenced in a study of cytomegalovirus exposure and HLA in healthy donors. The primer mix had 60 Vbeta and 13 Jbeta primers. Produced via immunoSEQ multiplex PCR; TCRdb's table is partial and in-frame only. The data show 100,000 to 150,000 clones, roughly 88% seen once. The material sequenced was PBMCs. The receptors here all came from a woman between 18 and 29 years old in good health and CMV-seropositive.

The CDR3 nucleotides read TGTGCCAGCATGAGAGGGTACACCGGGGAGCTGTTTTTT. It codes for CASMRGYTGELFF. V usage is TRBV6-5 and J usage is TRBJ2-2, with D possibly matching TRBD2 (5 bases). V was cut by 7 bases and J by 3 bases, with 9 bases left in between. There are 13 residues in the CDR3. The germline V gene encodes CDR1 MNHEY and CDR2 SVGAGI.

The gene calls are TRBV4-1 and TRBJ1-4; D not certain. The CDR3 is made up of 12 amino acids. Germline values: CDR1 MGHRA, CDR2 YSYEKL. V gave up 2 bases and J gave up 7 bases, with 5 bases separating them. The CDR3 DNA reads TGCGCCAGCAGCCAAACGAGTGAAAAACTGTTTTTT. Protein: CASSQTSEKLFF.

J is TRBJ1-1 and V is TRBV7-3, with TRBD1 as a possible D gene (5 bases). The CDR3 consists of 16 residues. In germline, CDR1 is SGHTA, CDR2 FQGTGA. The V and J ends lost 1 base and 0 bases respectively, with 12 bases between them. CDR3 DNA: TGTGCCAGCAGCTTAATTAGGAGGGGTCTGAACACTGAAGCTTTCTTT. Protein sequence: CASSLIRRGLNTEAFF. The variable domain in full, with the rest retrieved from reference TRBV7-3 and TRBJ1-1, is GAGVSQTPSNKVTEKGKYVELRCDPISGHTALYWYRQSLGQGPEFLIYFQGTGAADDSGLPNDRFFAVRPEGSVSTLKIQRTERGDSAVYLCASSLIRRGLNTEAFFGQGTRLTVV.

This clone showed up just a few times. This sequence joins TRBV5-4 and TRBJ2-1, with D maybe TRBD2 (5 bases). The CDR3 sequence is 15 residues long. Trimming cost V 4 bases and J 0 bases, with 11 bases left between them. Germline CDR1 reads SGHNT; CDR2 reads YYREEE (reference sequence). The CDR3: CASSPPGSSYNEQFF. Here the CDR3 DNA reads TGTGCCAGCAGCCCACCGGGGAGCTCCTACAATGAGCAGTTCTTC.

The chain joins TRBV11-2 to TRBJ2-7; 8 bases line up with TRBD1. CDR1 is SGHAT and CDR2 is FQNNGV in the germline V gene. The CDR3 totals 13 residues. V lost 5 bases, J lost 5 bases, and 5 bases stayed unmatched. CDR3 DNA sequence: TGTGCCAGCAGCCCCGACAGGGGCCACGAGCAGTACTTC. Translation: CASSPDRGHEQYF.

The V gene is TRBV6-1, the J gene TRBJ2-6, with D tentatively TRBD2 (6 bases). V lost 3 bases and J 12 bases, leaving 15 bases between the germline ends. CDR3 length equals 14 residues. The germline V gene encodes CDR1 MNHNS and CDR2 SASEGT. CDR3 amino acids: CASSELGTSPVLTF. The CDR3 coding sequence is TGTGCCAGCAGTGAGTTGGGGACTTCTCCCGTCCTGACTTTC.

J is TRBJ1-2 and V is TRBV10-3, with 7 bases lining up with TRBD1. Looked up from germline, CDR1 is ENHRY and CDR2 is SYGVKD. This CDR3 comprises 13 residues. V gave up 10 bases and J gave up 2 bases; unmatched junction bases: 7. CDR3 sequence: CASHLDRNYGYTF. CDR3 bases: TGTGCCAGCCATCTGGACAGGAACTATGGCTACACCTTC.

The chain is built from TRBV28 and TRBJ1-6; the match to TRBD1 covers 7 bases. Germline CDR1 is MDHEN and CDR2 is SYDVKM. Trimming at V came to 5 bases and at J to 10 bases, leaving 11 bases not matched to a gene. The CDR3 is made up of 15 amino acids. This CDR3 reads CASSPPDRDMSPLHF. CDR3 nucleotides: TGTGCCAGCAGTCCACCCGACAGGGATATGTCACCCCTCCACTTT.

The J gene is TRBJ2-3, the V gene TRBV7-8, with 13 positions matching TRBD2. Germline V CDR1 and CDR2: SGHVS, FQNEAQ. This CDR3 has 14 residues. V shed 11 bases, J shed 1 base, and the junction held 3 bases outside the gene matches. The DNA for the CDR3 is TGTGCCGGAGGACTAGCGGGGGGCACAGATACGCAGTATTTT. Protein: CAGGLAGGTDTQYF.

This clone was recorded a few times. The identical CDR3 is also encoded by other nucleotide sequences in the sample. The chain employs TRBV6-1 and TRBJ2-5; 8 bases align to TRBD2. CDR3 length equals 15 residues. The J segment lost 1 base and the V segment lost 4 bases, leaving 5 bases of the junction unmatched. The germline CDR1 and CDR2 sequences are MNHNS and SASEGT. CDR3 loop: CASSGLSGGQETQYF. In DNA, the CDR3 is TGTGCCAGCAGTGGACTAAGCGGGGGCCAAGAGACCCAGTACTTC.

Remarks on this clone: Different DNA sequences within this sample yield the same CDR3. J is TRBJ1-1 and V is TRBV5-1; the D is unclear. V was shortened by 2 bases and J by 1 base, with 12 bases between the two germline ends. The CDR3 has 15 residues. The V gene's germline CDR1 is SGHRS and CDR2 YFSETQ. The CDR3 sequence is CASSLMTGENTEAFF. In DNA form, the CDR3 reads TGCGCCAGCAGCTTAATGACGGGAGAGAACACTGAAGCTTTCTTT.

This clone was recorded once. The chain combines TRBV4-1 with TRBJ2-7, with D tentatively TRBD1 (6 bases). This CDR3 is 15 amino acids long. The V gene's germline CDR1 is MGHRA and CDR2 YSYEKL. The ends were cut back, 1 base at V and 5 bases at J, with 15 bases in the middle. The CDR3 DNA sequence: TGCGCCAGCAGCCAAGTAGGGGCCAGGGGAAACGAGCAGTACTTC. The encoded protein is CASSQVGARGNEQYF.

The CDR3 DNA is TGCGCCAGCAGCCAAGATACAGGGCCTTCACCCCTCCACTTT. Translated: CASSQDTGPSPLHF. This chain links TRBV4-1 with TRBJ1-6, with D possibly matching TRBD1 (6 bases). V was shortened by 0 bases and J by 9 bases, with 9 bases between the two germline ends. The CDR3 length is 14 residues. From germline, CDR1 is MGHRA and CDR2 YSYEKL.

This clone was seen a few times. The chain combines TRBV25-1 with TRBJ2-7; tentative D call: TRBD1 (5 bases). Per germline, CDR1 MGHDK and CDR2 SYGVNS. The CDR3 sequence is 13 residues long. V lost 8 bases and J lost 1, with 12 bases in between. The CDR3 protein is CASLDRFSYEQYF. CDR3 nucleotide sequence: TGTGCCAGCCTAGACAGATTTTCCTACGAGCAGTACTTC.

This chain joins TRBV2 and TRBJ1-4, with D tentatively TRBD1 (6 bases). Germline CDR1 is SNHLY and CDR2 is FYNNEI. The ends were cut back, 9 bases at V and 4 bases at J, with 12 bases in the middle. This CDR3 region has 13 residues. For the CDR3, the DNA is TGTGCCAGTAACAGGGAATTTAATGAAAAACTGTTTTTT. As protein: CASNREFNEKLFF.

This chain links TRBV18 with TRBJ1-1, with D perhaps TRBD1 (5 bases). In germline, CDR1 is KGHSH, CDR2 LQKENI. This CDR3 has 14 residues. With 3 bases removed from V and 1 base from J, the gap between germline ends came to 9 bases. This CDR3 reads CASSPDNTNTEAFF. CDR3 sequence (DNA): TGTGCCAGCTCACCGGACAACACGAACACTGAAGCTTTCTTT.

The chain links TRBV4-1 to TRBJ2-7; 9 positions match TRBD1. This CDR3 comprises 13 residues. With 3 bases clipped from V and 6 bases from J, the junction kept 3 bases outside the gene matches. Germline values: CDR1 MGHRA, CDR2 YSYEKL. CDR3 coding DNA: TGCGCCAGCAGCCACTGGACAGGGGCCGAGCAGTACTTC. Its protein product is CASSHWTGAEQYF.

In this sample, this clone turned up a few times. The CDR3 DNA sequence: TGTGCCAGCAGCTTATATGACAGGGCTTACACCGGGGAGCTGTTTTTT. Translating gives CASSLYDRAYTGELFF. This chain uses TRBV7-9 with TRBJ2-2; 7 nucleotides line up with TRBD1. The CDR3 totals 16 residues. V lost 2 bases and J lost 3; bases outside the gene matches: 6. The germline V gene encodes CDR1 SEHNR and CDR2 FQNEAQ (reference sequence).

V is TRBV10-3 and J is TRBJ2-7; TRBD2 matches 8 bases. There are 13 residues in the CDR3. Trimming at V came to 3 bases and at J to 7 bases, leaving 5 bases not matched to a gene. Germline lookup yields CDR1 ENHRY and CDR2 SYGVKD. Here the CDR3 DNA reads TGTGCCATCAGTGACGGGGGGGCCGAGGAGCAGTACTTC. Its translation: CAISDGGAEEQYF.

The chain carries TRBV7-3 and TRBJ2-2, with a weak D call TRBD1 (5 bases). This CDR3 has 14 amino acids. The germline V gene has CDR1 SGHTA and CDR2 FQGTGA. The germline V and J ends were trimmed by 5 bases and 5 bases, with 12 bases remaining between them. The CDR3 region is CASSLRQNTGELFF. For the CDR3, the DNA is TGTGCCAGCAGCCTAAGACAGAATACCGGGGAGCTGTTTTTT.

In nucleotides, the CDR3 is TGTGCCAGCAGCTTAGGCCCACCACCCTACGAGCAGTACTTC. Its translation: CASSLGPPPYEQYF. This sequence joins TRBV7-3 and TRBJ2-7; D not resolved. This CDR3 comprises 14 residues. The ends were cut back, 2 bases at V and 2 bases at J, with 10 bases in the middle. The V gene's germline CDR1 is SGHTA and CDR2 FQGTGA.

The J gene is TRBJ2-3, the V gene TRBV2; 7 bases fit TRBD1. Unmatched junction bases numbered 10, after V lost 6 bases and J lost 4 bases. The CDR3 runs to 15 residues. CDR1 SNHLY and CDR2 FYNNEI come from the germline V gene. The CDR3: CASRGSTGTSDTQYF. For the CDR3, the DNA is TGTGCCAGCAGGGGTTCGACAGGGACGTCAGATACGCAGTATTTT.

This chain joins TRBV7-9 and TRBJ2-1, with a tentative D call TRBD2 (6 bases). The CDR3 is made up of 13 amino acids. The germline V and J ends were trimmed by 1 base and 9 bases, with 10 bases remaining between them. Germline CDR1 is SEHNR and CDR2 is FQNEAQ (reference sequence). CDR3 coding DNA: TGTGCCAGCAGCTTAGAACTAGCTTCTGAGCAGTTCTTC. It translates to CASSLELASEQFF.